This T cell receptor (beta chain) was recorded in a study of CD8 T cells in ankylosing spondylitis. Study observations and caveats: There was reportedly significant enrichment of clones that were disease-linked in matched ankylosing spondylitis synovial fluid. In the blood and synovial fluid of reactive arthritis, some motif variants had been previously reported. Apparently characteristic of ankylosing spondylitis blood was a TCR beta motif (eight highly homologous variants).

This clonotype was found a few times. Its antigen is as yet unknown. The CDR3 runs 16 residues. Germline CDR1 SGHRS, CDR2 YFSETQ. Losses at the gene ends were 6 bases for V and 3 bases for J; bases not matched to a gene: 11. TCRdb analysed the 5' RACE reads with MiXCR anew, one entry per CDR3 protein. This repertoire shows 450,000 to 550,000 distinct CDR3 sequences, 5.3% found once; its top ten account for 3% to 4%. The sample comprised blood, either unsorted or a sorted T cell fraction (not recorded which). The chain links TRBV5-1 to TRBJ2-5; 10 bases are a match to TRBD2. The source is a male donor with ankylosing spondylitis. CDR3 region: CASKVPLAGAEETQYF. The DNA of the CDR3 is TGCGCCAGCAAGGTCCCCCTAGCGGGGGCCGAAGAGACCCAGTACTTC.